Sequencing of this T cell receptor (beta chain) was carried out in a study of blood T cell repertoires in COVID-19. Some clones are missing from TCRdb's copy, which holds only in-frame ones; the method was immunoSEQ multiplex PCR. This sample has fewer than 300,000 clones, with more than 85% found just once. The ends lost 5 bases at V and 4 bases at J; junction bases unmatched: 5. The CDR3 extends over 15 amino acids. CDR1 is LNHDA, CDR2 SQIVND, per germline (reference sequence). The sequenced material came from peripheral blood. This TCR came from a person aged 18 to 30 with COVID-19, enrolled during active disease. This chain connects TRBV19 to TRBJ2-1; 10 bases match TRBD2. The CDR3 DNA reads TGTGCCAGTAGTTGGTCAGCGGGAGGGTACAATGAGCAGTTCTTC. Its protein product is CASSWSAGGYNEQFF.